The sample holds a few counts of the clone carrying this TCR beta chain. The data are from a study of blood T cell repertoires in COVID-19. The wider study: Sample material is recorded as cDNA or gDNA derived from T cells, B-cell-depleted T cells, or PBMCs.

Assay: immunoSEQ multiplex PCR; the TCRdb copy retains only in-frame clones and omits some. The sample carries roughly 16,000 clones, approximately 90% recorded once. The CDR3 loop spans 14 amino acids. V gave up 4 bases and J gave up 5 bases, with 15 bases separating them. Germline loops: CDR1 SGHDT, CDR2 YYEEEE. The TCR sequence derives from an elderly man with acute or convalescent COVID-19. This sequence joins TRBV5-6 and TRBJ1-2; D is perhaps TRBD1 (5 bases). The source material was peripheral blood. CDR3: CASSTTRDGYGYTF. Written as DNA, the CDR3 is TGTGCCAGCAGCACGACCAGGGATGGGTATGGCTACACCTTC.